This TCR beta chain stems from a study of blood T cells in healthy people across ages. CDR1 is SGHTA and CDR2 is FQGNSA in the germline V gene. The CDR3 is made up of 16 amino acids. The V and J ends lost 4 bases and 1 base, in that order; junction bases with no gene match: 7. Primers used in a second PCR of roughly 6 to 12 cycles were a sample-barcoded 5' primer and a J-beta primer mix. TCRdb re-called the 5' RACE reads through MiXCR, storing one row per CDR3 protein. This table holds over 950,000 distinct CDR3 sequences, 45% to 60% found once. Collection of 8.5 to 10 milliliters of peripheral blood was performed for each donor. Of note for this clonotype: Its antigen is undetermined.

General study results and limits: Unsorted PBMCs ruled out conclusive naive versus antigen-experienced comparison. A roughly linear fall in TCR beta diversity per million T cells was seen with increasing age.

The genes are TRBV7-2 and TRBJ2-7; TRBD2 matches 10 bases. The TCR was taken from a woman aged 55-69 years in good health. Sequencing was carried out using blood. The CDR3: CASSYGLAVSSYEQYF. In nucleotides, the CDR3 is TGTGCCAGCAGCTACGGACTAGCGGTTTCGTCCTACGAGCAGTACTTC.